The clone carrying this TCR beta chain has a single count. Antigen: not known. TCRdb re-derived calls from the 5' RACE reads in MiXCR, one entry per CDR3 protein. The data hold fewer than 350,000 distinct CDR3 sequences, with over 11% observed a single time. This sample was taken from a study of T-cell memory formation after mild COVID-19. Germline V gene data show CDR1 as MNHEY and CDR2 as SVGEGT. The V and J ends lost 5 bases and 9 bases respectively, with 14 bases between them. CDR3 length equals 13 residues. Study-level results: CD4+ contracting clones lay mainly in CM and EM, CD8+ ones in EMRA.

This receptor was obtained from a man younger than 35 who had mild COVID-19 (a few samples of this study predate the infection). Cell type and time point are not known. Input material: PBMCs or a T cell subset sorted from them (not recorded which). The genes are TRBV6-2 or TRBV6-3 and TRBJ1-5; a weak D match, TRBD1 (6 bases). This chain's CDR3 is CASSRTDLVPQHF. Written as DNA, the CDR3 is TGTGCCAGCAGTCGGACAGATTTAGTGCCCCAGCATTTT.